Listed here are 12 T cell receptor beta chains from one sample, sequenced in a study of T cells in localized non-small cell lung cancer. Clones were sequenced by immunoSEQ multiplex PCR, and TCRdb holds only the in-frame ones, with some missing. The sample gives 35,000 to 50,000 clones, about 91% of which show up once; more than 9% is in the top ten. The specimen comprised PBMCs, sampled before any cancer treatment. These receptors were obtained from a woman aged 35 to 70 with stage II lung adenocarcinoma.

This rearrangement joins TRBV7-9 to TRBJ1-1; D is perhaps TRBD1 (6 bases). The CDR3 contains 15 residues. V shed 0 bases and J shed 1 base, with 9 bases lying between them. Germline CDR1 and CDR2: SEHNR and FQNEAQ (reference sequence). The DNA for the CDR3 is TGTGCCAGCAGCTTAGCCCTACAGGGGAACACTGAAGCTTTCTTT. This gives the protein CASSLALQGNTEAFF.

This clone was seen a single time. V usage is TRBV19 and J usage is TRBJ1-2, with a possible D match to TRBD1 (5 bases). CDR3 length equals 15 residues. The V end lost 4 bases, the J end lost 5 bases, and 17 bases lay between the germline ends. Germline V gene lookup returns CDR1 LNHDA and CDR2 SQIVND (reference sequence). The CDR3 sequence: CASSTGGTAEYGYTF. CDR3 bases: TGTGCCAGTAGTACCGGTGGGACCGCGGAGTATGGCTACACCTTC.

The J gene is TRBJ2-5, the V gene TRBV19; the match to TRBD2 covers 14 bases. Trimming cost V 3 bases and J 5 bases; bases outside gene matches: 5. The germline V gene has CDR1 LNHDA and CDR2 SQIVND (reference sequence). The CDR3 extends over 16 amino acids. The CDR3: CASSIGTSGSYETQYF. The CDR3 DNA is TGTGCCAGTAGTATCGGGACTAGCGGGAGTTACGAGACCCAGTACTTC.

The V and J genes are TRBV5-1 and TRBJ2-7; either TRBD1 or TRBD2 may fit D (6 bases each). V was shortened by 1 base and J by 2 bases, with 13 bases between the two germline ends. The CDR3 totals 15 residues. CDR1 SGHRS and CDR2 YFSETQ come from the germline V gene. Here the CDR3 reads CASSLTGRSAYEQYF. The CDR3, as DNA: TGCGCCAGCAGCTTGACAGGGAGGTCGGCCTACGAGCAGTACTTC.

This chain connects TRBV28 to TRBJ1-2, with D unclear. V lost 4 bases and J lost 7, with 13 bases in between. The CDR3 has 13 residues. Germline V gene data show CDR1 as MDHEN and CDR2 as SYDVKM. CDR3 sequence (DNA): TGTGCCAGCAGTTACGGAGAAGTACGTGGCTACACCTTC. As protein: CASSYGEVRGYTF.

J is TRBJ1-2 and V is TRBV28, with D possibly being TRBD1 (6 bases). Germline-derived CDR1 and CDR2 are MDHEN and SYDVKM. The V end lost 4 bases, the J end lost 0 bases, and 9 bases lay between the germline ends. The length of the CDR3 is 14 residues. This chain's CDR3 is CASSYGGPNYGYTF. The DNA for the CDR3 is TGTGCCAGCAGTTATGGGGGGCCTAACTATGGCTACACCTTC.

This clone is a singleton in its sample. As DNA, the CDR3 is TGTGCCACCAGCAAGGGAGGCTACACTGAAGCTTTCTTT. Its protein is CATSKGGYTEAFF. The chain is built from TRBV15 and TRBJ1-1, with D unresolved. This CDR3 has 13 amino acids. Trimming shortened V by 4 bases and J by 3 bases, and 9 bases separated the two germline ends. Germline lookup yields CDR1 LNHNV and CDR2 YYDKDF (reference sequence).

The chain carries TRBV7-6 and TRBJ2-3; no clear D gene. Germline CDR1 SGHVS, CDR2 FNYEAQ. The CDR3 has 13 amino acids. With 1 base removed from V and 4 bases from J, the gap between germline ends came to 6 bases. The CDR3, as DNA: TGTGCCAGCAGCTTAGAAAGAGCAGATACGCAGTATTTT. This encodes CASSLERADTQYF.

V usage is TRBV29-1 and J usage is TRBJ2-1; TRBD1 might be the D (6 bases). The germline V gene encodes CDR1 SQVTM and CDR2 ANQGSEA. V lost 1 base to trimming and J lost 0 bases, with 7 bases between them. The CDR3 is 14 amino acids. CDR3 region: CSVEGRGSYNEQFF. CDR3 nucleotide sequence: TGCAGCGTTGAAGGCAGGGGCTCCTACAATGAGCAGTTCTTC.

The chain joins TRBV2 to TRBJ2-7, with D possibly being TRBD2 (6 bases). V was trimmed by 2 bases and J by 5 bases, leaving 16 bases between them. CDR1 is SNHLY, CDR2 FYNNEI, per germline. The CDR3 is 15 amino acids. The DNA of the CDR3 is TGTGCCAGCAGTGAAAATCTACCCGGGAGCCACGAGCAGTACTTC. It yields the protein CASSENLPGSHEQYF.

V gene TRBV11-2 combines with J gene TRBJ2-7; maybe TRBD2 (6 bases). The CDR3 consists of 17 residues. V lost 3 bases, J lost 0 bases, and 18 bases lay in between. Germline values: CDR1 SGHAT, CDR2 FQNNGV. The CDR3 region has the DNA TGTGCCAGCAGCTTGGGTGGACTGAGGGACTCCTCCTACGAGCAGTACTTC. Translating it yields CASSLGGLRDSSYEQYF.

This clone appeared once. CDR3 DNA: TGTGCCAGCAGTTTGGGGACAGGGCTCTACGAGCAGTACTTC. Its protein product is CASSLGTGLYEQYF. The chain joins TRBV28 to TRBJ2-7, with 9 bases fitting TRBD1. This CDR3 is 14 amino acids long. Looked up from germline, CDR1 is MDHEN and CDR2 is SYDVKM. Unmatched junction bases numbered 3, after V lost 3 bases and J lost 3 bases.